The sequence of this T cell receptor (beta chain) was determined in a study of T-cell reconstitution after alpha-beta-depleted transplantation in children (dated by TCRdb to 2016 to 2017). As for the study more broadly: Using TCR repertoire profiling, the study followed T-cell immune reconstitution in a quantitative way in children after TCRalphabeta/CD19-depleted allogeneic hematopoietic cell transplantation.

This clonotype was observed a handful of times. Its antigen is not yet known. No base quality information exists; no much larger clone differs at one position. General conclusions and limits of the study: Apparently early alphabetaT-cell count recovery about two months after transplant reportedly relied on only several hundred rapidly expanded clones derived from non-depleted graft cells. Hyperexpanded clone frequencies declined over subsequent months; after one year, T-cell counts and TCRbeta diversity were mostly attributed to newly produced T cells. In some patients, high TCRbeta diversity at day 60 was attributed to recipient T cells and intrathymic progenitors that had survived conditioning.

Sample treatment or condition, as interpreted from the label and publication: allogeneic hematopoietic cell transplantation with graft depleted of TCRalphabeta T cells and CD19 B cells. The transplant recipients were children given TCRalphabeta/CD19-depleted allogeneic hematopoietic cell grafts. The germline ends are 22 bases apart after V is trimmed by 5 bases and J by 8 bases. The CDR3 numbers 16 residues from cysteine through phenylalanine. CDR3 DNA is the only sequence kept; it has 48 bases, read in frame from the first base. CDR1 and CDR2 are read off the germline V gene (reference sequence) as LNHDA and SQIVND. Receptor libraries were prepared by PCR. The reads were generated on an Illumina HiSeq 2500. TCR library preparation used molecular barcoding, with unique molecular identifiers applied to normalize quantification of the TCRbeta repertoire. TCRdb reran the public reads through fastp at Q25 and MiXCR, keeping productive beta chains. Here each entry gathers all rows of one CDR3 protein and keeps the most common genes and DNA. The sample table lists around 190,000 distinct CDR3 sequences, roughly 6.6% of them with a count of one. 4.5% to 6.5% of the sample belongs to the ten largest clones.

The chain employs TRBV19 and TRBJ2-1; a weak D assignment points to TRBD2 (6 bases agree). Sequenced material: PBMCs, taken before TCRalphabeta/CD19-depleted stem cell transplant. The clonotype originates from a boy aged 2 to 10 with acute lymphoblastic leukemia, due to receive a stem cell transplant. This receptor has the CDR3 CASSSGGPHLPYEQFF. In nucleotides, the sequence is TGTGCCAGTAGTTCCGGAGGGCCCCATCTTCCCTATGAGCAGTTCTTC.